This T cell receptor (beta chain) was sequenced in a study of T cell repertoires in cytomegalovirus infection. This clonotype was recorded at least ten times. Its matching antigen is unknown. This CDR3 comprises 14 residues. Germline CDR1 and CDR2: LNHDA and SQIVND (reference sequence). V lost 6 bases and J 10 bases, leaving 16 bases between the germline ends. TCRdb reprocessed the reads via MiXCR and lists one record per CDR3 protein. The sample has fewer than 550,000 distinct CDR3 sequences, approximately 10% seen once. Study-wide results and limits: Within the response measured ex vivo, HLA-C-restricted CMV-specific TCR beta clonotypes were dominant.

Sequencing input: PBMCs. This TCR derives from a human donor in good health (CMV status not recorded). Some clones in this sample may be carry-over from other donors' samples. The rearrangement joins TRBV19 to TRBJ1-6; no clear D gene. This CDR3 reads CASSIKPFASPLHF. The DNA for the CDR3 is TGTGCCAGTAGCATAAAGCCATTCGCCTCACCCCTCCACTTT.